A selection of T cell receptor beta chains follows, all from one sample in a study of T-cell reconstitution after alpha-beta-depleted transplantation in children. TCRdb passed the PCR reads through MiXCR, listing each CDR3 protein once. The table includes 580,000 or so distinct CDR3 sequences, roughly 23% detected once. Specimen: PBMCs, mostly from graft donor cells, collected 360 days after TCRalphabeta/CD19-depleted stem cell transplant. The origin of the receptors is a boy under two years old who had a stem cell transplant for acute myeloid leukemia, so the T cells may come from the graft donor. CDR3s include the opening cysteine and the closing phenylalanine or tryptophan. A D gene is named only where the DNA matches it firmly. Clone size, where shown, is once, few, many, or a class for clones that have expanded.

d_call j_call clone_size v_call cdr3_nt cdr3_aa
- TRBJ2-1 once TRBV24-1 TGTGCCACCAGTGTCACGGGGGCTAGCAATGAGCAGTTCTTC CATSVTGASNEQFF
- TRBJ1-1 - TRBV12-3/TRBV12-4 TGTGCCAGCACTACGGGACATACGAACACTGAAGCTTTCTTT CASTTGHTNTEAFF
TRBD2 TRBJ2-1 - TRBV20-1 TGCAGTGCTTTACAAGCGGGGACTTACAATGAGCAGTTCTTC CSALQAGTYNEQFF
TRBD1 TRBJ2-1 - TRBV5-1 TGCGCCAGCAGCTTAAGTGGGACAGTTGAGCAGTTCTTC CASSLSGTVEQFF
- TRBJ2-2 many TRBV12-3/TRBV12-4 TGTGCCAGCAGTTTTCGGGGAGGGGGCCCGAGTACCGGGGAGCTGTTTTTT CASSFRGGGPSTGELFF
- TRBJ1-1 - TRBV7-2 TGTGCCAGCAGCTTTACAGGGTCTGGGTCTGAAGCTTTCTTT CASSFTGSGSEAFF
TRBD1 TRBJ2-1 few TRBV11-1 TGTGCCAGCAGCTGGACCACCGGGACAGGGAAGAATCGGAATGAGCAGTTCTTC CASSWTTGTGKNRNEQFF
TRBD2 TRBJ2-5 many TRBV15 TGTGCCACCAGCAGAAAAACTAGCGGGGGGCCGACCCAGTACTTC CATSRKTSGGPTQYF
- TRBJ2-3 few TRBV7-9 TGTGCCAGCAGCTTAGCCGTAATAGATACGCAGTATTTT CASSLAVIDTQYF
- TRBJ2-3 once TRBV29-1 TGCAGCGCTCCTACCTGGGGGAGGAAGACAGATACGCAGTATTTT CSAPTWGRKTDTQYF
- TRBJ2-5 - TRBV7-9 TGTGCCAGCACTACCGGAGGGACCCAGTACTTC CASTTGGTQYF
TRBD2 TRBJ2-1 - TRBV7-2 TGTGCCAGCAGCTTAGCTGGGCTAGCGGGGGGGCATGAGCAGTTCTTC CASSLAGLAGGHEQFF
TRBD2 TRBJ2-7 - TRBV6-5 TGTGCCAGCAGTTACACCCCTAGCGGGGGTGGCGAGCAGTACTTC CASSYTPSGGGEQYF
TRBD1 TRBJ1-1 few TRBV25-1 TGTGCCAGCAGAACTACCGGGACAGGGGGAAGGAACACTGAAGCTTTCTTT CASRTTGTGGRNTEAFF
- TRBJ2-1 few TRBV27 TGTGCCAGCAGTTTATCGCCAGGGGTGAACAATGAGCAGTTCTTC CASSLSPGVNNEQFF
- TRBJ2-1 many TRBV4-1 TGCGCCAGCAGCCTCCGATACCTCTCCTACAATGAGCAGTTCTTC CASSLRYLSYNEQFF
TRBD1 TRBJ1-2 many TRBV18 TGTGCCAGCTCACCACCGGTGGACAGGGTTGATGGCTACACCTTC CASSPPVDRVDGYTF
- TRBJ1-5 few TRBV6-5 TGTGCCAGCAGTAGAGAGGGGAATCAGCCCCAGCATTTT CASSREGNQPQHF
TRBD2 TRBJ2-3 - TRBV5-1 TGCGCCAGCAACCCTAGCGGGTTAAGACTTGTGGATACGCAGTATTTT CASNPSGLRLVDTQYF
TRBD1 TRBJ2-7 - TRBV12-3/TRBV12-4 TGTGCCAGCAGCGAGGACAGGGTTAAATTCTACGAGCAGTACTTC CASSEDRVKFYEQYF
- TRBJ2-7 many TRBV27 TGTGCCAGCAGTTTATCCTCCTCCGGGACGCGCTCCTACGAGCAGTACTTC CASSLSSSGTRSYEQYF
TRBD1 TRBJ2-3 many TRBV11-2 TGTGCCAGCAGCTTAGGAAGGGGGACAGGGTTTGTGCGCACAGATACGCAGTATTTT CASSLGRGTGFVRTDTQYF
- TRBJ2-1 few TRBV12-3/TRBV12-4 TGTGCCAGCAGTCCTAGTTCATGGGTTCAGTTCTTC CASSPSSWVQFF
- TRBJ2-3 many TRBV7-9 TGTGCCAGCAGCTTAAGAACTCTCGGCACAGATACGCAGTATTTT CASSLRTLGTDTQYF
- TRBJ1-1 - TRBV29-1 TGCAGCGTTCACATACAAAGGGGAACTAACACTGAAGCTTTCTTT CSVHIQRGTNTEAFF
- TRBJ1-1 many TRBV15 TGTGCCACCAGCAGACTCGGCGTAGGGAACACTGAAGCTTTCTTT CATSRLGVGNTEAFF
- TRBJ2-3 many TRBV9 TGTGCCAGCAGCGTAGGTCCAGATACGCAGTATTTT CASSVGPDTQYF
TRBD1 TRBJ1-3 once TRBV15 TGTGCCACCAGCAGGGCCGGGACAGGGGGCAACACCATATATTTT CATSRAGTGGNTIYF
- TRBJ2-4 few TRBV19 TGTGCCAGTAGTATTGCTAGGGACATCGCCAAAAACATTCAGTACTTC CASSIARDIAKNIQYF
- TRBJ1-1 many TRBV7-2 TGTGCCAGCAGCTTAGTTTCTGGGTTGAGCACTGAAGCTTTCTTT CASSLVSGLSTEAFF
- TRBJ2-5 many TRBV29-1 TGCAGCGTTGTGGGCAGAAGGGAGACCCAGTACTTC CSVVGRRETQYF
TRBD1 TRBJ1-1 many TRBV9 TGTGCCAGCAGCGGTAGACAGGGTGGGGGCACTGAAGCTTTCTTT CASSGRQGGGTEAFF
- TRBJ2-1 - TRBV20-1 TGCAGTGCTAGACTGGGGAGAACAGGCGACTACAATGAGCAGTTCTTC CSARLGRTGDYNEQFF
- TRBJ2-5 few TRBV6-1 TGTGCCAGCAGTACGGCGGATCAACAAGAGACCCAGTACTTC CASSTADQQETQYF
TRBD2 TRBJ2-4 few TRBV15 TGTGCCACCACCACGGGACTAGCGGGAAACATTCAGTACTTC CATTTGLAGNIQYF
- TRBJ1-2 many TRBV29-1 TGCAGCGTTGGAGGATGGGACTATGGCTACACCTTC CSVGGWDYGYTF
- TRBJ2-5 few TRBV7-9 TGTGCCAGCACCGGGGTAGGGTCCCGGATCCAAGAGACCCAGTACTTC CASTGVGSRIQETQYF
- TRBJ2-7 many TRBV7-8 TGTGCCAGCAGTTCCCGGGGGCACGAGCAGTACTTC CASSSRGHEQYF
- TRBJ2-1 few TRBV20-1 TGCAGTGCTATTTCCGGGACCTTGCAGTTCTTC CSAISGTLQFF
- TRBJ1-1 few TRBV10-3 TGTGCCATCAGTGAGAAGAACACTGAAGCTTTCTTT CAISEKNTEAFF
TRBD1 TRBJ2-5 many TRBV7-2 TGTGCCAGCAGCTTACACTCGGCCAGGGGGGAGACCCAGTACTTC CASSLHSARGETQYF
- TRBJ2-1 - TRBV5-1 TGCGCCAGCAGCTTGACTCCCCCTAGCTCCTACAATGAGCAGTTCTTC CASSLTPPSSYNEQFF
- TRBJ2-6 - TRBV7-6 TGTGCCAGCAGCCGGTTTGGGTCCCTCTCTGGGGCCAACGTCCTGACTTTC CASSRFGSLSGANVLTF
- TRBJ1-1 - TRBV13 TGTGCCAGCAGCTACCCGGGGATAACCAAGGCTTTCTTT CASSYPGITKAFF
- TRBJ2-3 - TRBV20-1 TGCAGTGCCGCCGGGACGGGCTCGGATACGCAGTATTTT CSAAGTGSDTQYF
TRBD2 TRBJ2-1 - TRBV20-1 TGCAGTGCTAGGCCAACGTCCGCCCCGGGACTAGCGGGGCCCTTTGGCAATGAGCAGTTCTTC CSARPTSAPGLAGPFGNEQFF
- TRBJ2-3 many TRBV20-1 TGCAGTGCTGGGGGCACGGAGGGTCTAGATACGCAGTATTTT CSAGGTEGLDTQYF
- TRBJ1-1 many TRBV28 TGTGCCAGCAGTCCGCTGAGGCACACTGAAGCTTTCTTT CASSPLRHTEAFF
- TRBJ2-3 many TRBV20-1 TGCAGTGCTAGACACCAAACCGGGGGGCCGGGCACAGATACGCAGTATTTT CSARHQTGGPGTDTQYF